The sequence of this TCR beta chain was determined in a study of cytomegalovirus exposure and HLA in healthy donors. Concerning this clone itself: The antigen remains undetermined.

Among the roughly 120 subjects of the validation cohort, separate from the roughly 700-subject first cohort, were the donors. The germline V gene encodes CDR1 SQVTM and CDR2 ANQGSEA. This CDR3 has 11 residues. The V gene lost 5 bases and the J gene lost 4 bases, with 6 bases spanning the gap. Generated by immunoSEQ multiplex PCR, the TCRdb table keeps only in-frame clones and is missing some. This table holds approximately 160,000 clones, approximately 89% found once. Findings and caveats of the study: Investigators reported 150 to 200 TCR beta chains as tied to cytomegalovirus.

The sample consisted of PBMCs. The clonotype comes from a man between 18 and 35 years old in good health and CMV-seropositive. This chain joins TRBV29-1 and TRBJ2-1; D gene unclear. CDR3 region: CSVFRYNEQFF. The DNA of the CDR3 is TGCAGCGTTTTCAGGTACAATGAGCAGTTCTTC.